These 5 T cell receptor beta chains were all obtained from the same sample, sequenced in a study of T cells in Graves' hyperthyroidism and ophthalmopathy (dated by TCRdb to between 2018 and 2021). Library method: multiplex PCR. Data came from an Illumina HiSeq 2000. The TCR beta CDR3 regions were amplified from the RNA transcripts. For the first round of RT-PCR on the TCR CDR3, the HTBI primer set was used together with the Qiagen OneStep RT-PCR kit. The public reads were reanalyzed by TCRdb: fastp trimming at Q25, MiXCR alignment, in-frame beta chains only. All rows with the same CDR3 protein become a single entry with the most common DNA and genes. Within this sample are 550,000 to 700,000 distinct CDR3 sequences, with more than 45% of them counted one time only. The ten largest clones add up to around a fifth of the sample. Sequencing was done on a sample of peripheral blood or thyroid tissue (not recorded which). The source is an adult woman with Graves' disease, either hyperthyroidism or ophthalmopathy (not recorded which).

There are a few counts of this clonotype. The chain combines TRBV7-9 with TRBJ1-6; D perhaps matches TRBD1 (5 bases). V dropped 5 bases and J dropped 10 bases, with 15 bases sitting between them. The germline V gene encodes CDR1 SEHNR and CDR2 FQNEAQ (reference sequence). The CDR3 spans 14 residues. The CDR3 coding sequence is TGTGCCAGCAGCCCGCTTGGGGCCCGATCACCCCTCCACTTT. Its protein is CASSPLGARSPLHF.

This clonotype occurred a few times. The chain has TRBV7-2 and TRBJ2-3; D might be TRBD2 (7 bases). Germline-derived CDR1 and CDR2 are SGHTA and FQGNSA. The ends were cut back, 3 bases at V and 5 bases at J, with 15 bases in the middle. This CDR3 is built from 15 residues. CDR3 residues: CASSFQRGGGDTQYF. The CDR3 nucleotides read TGTGCCAGCAGCTTTCAGCGGGGAGGGGGAGATACGCAGTATTTT.

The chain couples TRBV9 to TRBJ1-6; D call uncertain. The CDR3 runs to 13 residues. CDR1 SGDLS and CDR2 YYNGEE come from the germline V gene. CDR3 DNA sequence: TGTGCTAGAGATGGGTACGGTAATTCACCCCTCCACTTT. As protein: CARDGYGNSPLHF.

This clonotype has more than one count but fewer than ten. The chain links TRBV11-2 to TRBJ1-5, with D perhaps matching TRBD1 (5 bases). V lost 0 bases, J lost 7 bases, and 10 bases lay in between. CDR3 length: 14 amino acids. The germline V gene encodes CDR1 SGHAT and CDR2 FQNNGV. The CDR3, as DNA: TGTGCCAGCAGCTTAGATTACGGGGCACAGCCCCAGCATTTT. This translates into CASSLDYGAQPQHF.

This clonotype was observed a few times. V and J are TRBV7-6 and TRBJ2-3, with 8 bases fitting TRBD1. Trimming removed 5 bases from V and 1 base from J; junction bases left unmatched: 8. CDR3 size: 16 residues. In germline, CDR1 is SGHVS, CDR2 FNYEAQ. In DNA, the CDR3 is TGTGCCAGCAGCCGAACGCCGGACAGGGGCACAGATACGCAGTATTTT. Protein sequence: CASSRTPDRGTDTQYF.